The T cell receptor beta chain described here comes from a study of PD-1 blockade in mismatch repair-deficient tumors. Study-level information: Patients had 12 mismatch repair-deficient cancer types, all previously treated and progressing. General study findings and limits: Rapid post-treatment expansion, then contraction, generally preceding radiologic response, marked tumor-resident clones.

As concerns this clone: Its cognate antigen is unknown.

Sequenced by immunoSEQ multiplex PCR; TCRdb stores in-frame clones only, minus some. The sample yields 90,000 to 130,000 clones, around three quarters seen once. With V trimmed by 6 bases and J by 5 bases, 8 bases remained unmatched. The length of the CDR3 is 14 residues. Looked up from germline, CDR1 is MNHNS and CDR2 is SASEGT. Mismatch repair deficiency was confirmed in all patients, by PCR or immunohistochemistry. The source was peripheral blood, collected roughly 13 months after starting pembrolizumab. The chain uses TRBV6-1 and TRBJ1-1; 8 nucleotides line up with TRBD1. The sequence was obtained from an adult with mismatch repair-deficient cancer. In DNA form, the CDR3 reads TGTGCCAGCAGACCAACCACAGGGGGAACTGAAGCTTTCTTT. The encoded protein is CASRPTTGGTEAFF.